The present entry profiles one TCR beta chain with its context. Its matching antigen is unknown. Its ends do not fully match the called genes, so a read error is possible. RNA was extracted from bulk tissue without any cell sorting. Newly diagnosed lung cancer patients had thoracic surgery in China, August–late 2014, without prior chemotherapy. CDR1 and CDR2 from the germline V gene are SGHAT and FQNNGV. The CDR3 runs 15 residues. This entry is derived from a study of tumor and adjacent non-tumor tissue in lung cancer. Whole-study context: The patients, roughly 9 men and 5 or 6 women, were roughly 31 to 80 with stage I to III disease. Findings of the study overall: Shorter survival was associated with higher TCR diversity in tumors.

A modified ARM-PCR protocol with three rounds of nested PCR amplified TCRbeta. TCRdb passed the multiplex PCR reads through MiXCR, listing each CDR3 protein once. Among 100,000 to 120,000 distinct CDR3 sequences listed, over 75% were seen once. Sequencing used lung tumor tissue. This rearrangement joins TRBV11-2 to TRBJ1-1, with D tentatively TRBD1 (6 bases). The TCR originated in a man between 65 and 79 years old with non-small cell lung cancer. The CDR3 here is CANSPPNVGDTEALF. In DNA form, the CDR3 reads TGTGCCAACAGCCCCCCCAACGTTGGGGACACTGAAGCTCTCTTT. Full variable domain (missing parts from reference TRBV11-2 and TRBJ1-1): EAGVAQSPRYKIIEKRQSVAFWCNPISGHATLYWYQQILGQGPKLLIQFQNNGVVDDSQLPKDRFSAERLKGVDSTLKIQPAKLEDSAVYLCANSPPNVGDTEALFGQGTRLTVV.